Sequencing of this TCR beta chain was carried out in a study of blood T cell repertoires in COVID-19. The CDR3 contains 13 residues. V was shortened by 1 base and J by 8 bases, with 11 bases between the two germline ends. Germline CDR1 and CDR2: SGHNT and YENEEA. TCRdb's table, derived via immunoSEQ multiplex PCR, lists solely in-frame clones and lacks some. The sample lists more than 85,000 clones, over 75% occurring once. The J gene is TRBJ1-1, the V gene TRBV11-3, with D uncertain. This clonotype originated in a man in his fifties or sixties with acute or convalescent COVID-19. Sequences were obtained from peripheral blood. The CDR3 reads CASSLVGQTEAFF. Here the CDR3 DNA reads TGTGCCAGCAGCTTAGTAGGCCAGACAGAAGCTTTCTTT.